The 28 T cell receptor beta chains below were found in one sample sequenced in a study of blood T cell repertoires in COVID-19. The data were produced by immunoSEQ multiplex PCR, yet TCRdb's version contains in-frame clones alone and is incomplete. This table holds fewer than 300,000 clones, 85% found once. Sequenced input: PBMCs or T cells enriched from blood (not recorded which). These receptors were collected from a woman in her forties or fifties who had recovered from COVID-19.

The J gene is TRBJ2-7, the V gene TRBV5-1; TRBD1 matches 9 bases. The germline gives CDR1 SGHRS, CDR2 YFSETQ. This CDR3 comprises 15 residues. J was trimmed by 3 bases and V by 5 bases; bases with no gene match: 9. The CDR3 DNA reads as TGCGCCAGCAGTTCCGGGACAGGGCCGTTCTACGAGCAGTACTTC. It translates to CASSSGTGPFYEQYF.

The CDR3 coding sequence is TGCAGCGTTGAAGATCGAGGGAGGGGGAGAATGAATGAGCAGTTCTTC. It encodes CSVEDRGRGRMNEQFF. The V gene is TRBV29-1, the J gene TRBJ2-1; D perhaps matches TRBD2 (7 bases). The ends were cut back, 0 bases at V and 7 bases at J, with 19 bases in the middle. Germline V gives CDR1 SQVTM, CDR2 ANQGSEA. CDR3 size: 16 residues.

This clone was found a few times. The chain joins TRBV9 to TRBJ1-2; no definite D call. Germline lookup yields CDR1 SGDLS and CDR2 YYNGEE. The CDR3 spans 15 residues. With 0 bases removed from V and 3 bases from J, the gap between germline ends came to 12 bases. In DNA, the CDR3 is TGTGCCAGCAGCGTAGGGAGGGATTGGGACTATGGCTACACCTTC. Translation: CASSVGRDWDYGYTF.

This chain joins TRBV5-1 and TRBJ2-2; 14 bases are a match to TRBD2. Germline CDR1 and CDR2: SGHRS and YFSETQ. V gave up 4 bases and J gave up 3 bases; unmatched junction bases: 11. The CDR3 contains 19 residues. The CDR3 DNA sequence: TGCGCCAGCAGCCGAATGACCGGGACTAGCGGGGGTTACACCGGGGAGCTGTTTTTT. Protein: CASSRMTGTSGGYTGELFF. Complete variable domain (other parts from reference TRBV5-1 and TRBJ2-2): KAGVTQTPRYLIKTRGQQVTLSCSPISGHRSVSWYQQTPGQGLQFLFEYFSETQRNKGNFPGRFSGRQFSNSRSEMNVSTLELGDSALYLCASSRMTGTSGGYTGELFFGEGSRLTVL.

The rearrangement joins TRBV5-1 to TRBJ2-3, with a weak D call TRBD1 (6 bases). The CDR3 has 14 amino acids. The germline gives CDR1 SGHRS, CDR2 YFSETQ. Between the trimmed V and J ends, which lost 1 base and 3 bases, there was a span of 9 bases. The CDR3: CASSLQGFTDTQYF. CDR3 nucleotide sequence: TGCGCCAGCAGCTTGCAGGGGTTTACAGATACGCAGTATTTT.

The V gene is TRBV18, the J gene TRBJ2-2; D unresolved. The germline V and J ends were trimmed by 7 bases and 1 base, with 16 bases remaining between them. This CDR3 contains 16 residues. Germline lookup yields CDR1 KGHSH and CDR2 LQKENI. CDR3 in DNA: TGTGCCAGCTATAAGTCGTCGGTATTGAACACCGGGGAGCTGTTTTTT. It is translated as CASYKSSVLNTGELFF.

This rearrangement joins TRBV5-1 to TRBJ2-7; 11 nucleotides line up with TRBD1. Looked up from germline, CDR1 is SGHRS and CDR2 is YFSETQ. V lost 2 bases, J lost 5 bases, and 3 bases stayed unmatched. CDR3 length: 14 amino acids. The CDR3 is CASSFWTGGNEQYF. CDR3 sequence (DNA): TGCGCCAGCAGCTTCTGGACAGGGGGCAACGAGCAGTACTTC.

V usage is TRBV18 and J usage is TRBJ1-1; unclear D gene. V was shortened by 3 bases and J by 11 bases, with 22 bases between the two germline ends. The CDR3 is made up of 15 amino acids. From germline, CDR1 is KGHSH and CDR2 LQKENI. The CDR3 reads CASSPEGRSSGTAFF. The CDR3 region has the DNA TGTGCCAGCTCACCCGAGGGTCGCTCTTCGGGTACGGCTTTCTTT.

The V gene is TRBV29-1, the J gene TRBJ2-7; 7 positions agree with TRBD1. CDR3 length equals 17 residues. The junction had 20 bases not matched to a gene; V was cut back by 5 bases and J by 4 bases. Germline V CDR1 and CDR2: SQVTM, ANQGSEA. This CDR3 reads CSVQPYDRASDRYEQYF. The CDR3 DNA is TGCAGCGTTCAACCGTATGACAGGGCCTCGGACCGTTACGAGCAGTACTTC.

This clone was observed once. The gene calls are TRBV10-3 and TRBJ1-2; tentative D call: TRBD1 (5 bases). This CDR3 is 13 amino acids long. Trimming removed 4 bases from V and 8 bases from J, with 14 bases in between. Germline V CDR1 and CDR2: ENHRY, SYGVKD. The DNA for the CDR3 is TGTGCCATCAGTGGGCCGACAGCTCCGGGCTACACCTTC. As protein: CAISGPTAPGYTF.

This clone has more than one count but fewer than ten. The chain links TRBV19 to TRBJ1-5; D is possibly TRBD1 (6 bases). The germline gives CDR1 LNHDA, CDR2 SQIVND (reference sequence). The CDR3 runs to 17 residues. Trimming stripped 5 bases from V and 6 bases from J, with 23 bases between. The CDR3 region is CASSLQSGGFFSQPQHF. CDR3 DNA sequence: TGTGCCAGTAGTCTCCAATCTGGGGGCTTTTTCTCTCAGCCCCAGCATTTT.

This clone has a single count. The chain links TRBV6-1 to TRBJ2-3; D call uncertain. The CDR3 runs 18 residues. V gave up 1 base and J gave up 2 bases, with 19 bases separating them. Germline assignment: CDR1 MNHNS and CDR2 SASEGT. CDR3 residues: CASSEGSVFTLNTDTQYF. Here the CDR3 DNA reads TGTGCCAGCAGTGAAGGGAGTGTGTTTACCTTAAACACAGATACGCAGTATTTT.

J is TRBJ1-1 and V is TRBV7-9; TRBD1 aligns across 7 bases. Germline-derived CDR1 and CDR2 are SEHNR and FQNEAQ (reference sequence). With 5 bases clipped from V and 0 bases from J, the junction kept 3 bases outside the gene matches. This CDR3 has 14 residues. CDR3 sequence (DNA): TGTGCCAGCAGCCCCAGGGGGATGAACACTGAAGCTTTCTTT. Translating gives CASSPRGMNTEAFF.

The rearrangement joins TRBV5-8 to TRBJ2-3; 8 bases match TRBD2. Germline loops: CDR1 SGHTS, CDR2 YDEGEE. V gave up 2 bases and J gave up 4 bases; unmatched junction bases: 3. The length of the CDR3 is 14 residues. CDR3 region: CASSFGRGADTQYF. DNA of the CDR3: TGTGCCAGCAGCTTCGGGAGGGGCGCAGATACGCAGTATTTT.

The chain links TRBV10-3 to TRBJ2-7; TRBD1 matches at 8 bases. Germline V gene data show CDR1 as ENHRY and CDR2 as SYGVKD. This CDR3 has 12 amino acids. With V trimmed by 5 bases and J by 5 bases, 2 bases remained unmatched. As DNA, the CDR3 is TGTGCCATCAGTCCAGGGGGCCACGAGCAGTACTTC. It is translated as CAISPGGHEQYF.

The chain joins TRBV19 to TRBJ2-1; possible D gene TRBD1, 6 bases. CDR3 length: 16 amino acids. Trimming shortened V by 5 bases and J by 9 bases, and 23 bases separated the two germline ends. Germline V lookup: CDR1 LNHDA, CDR2 SQIVND (reference sequence). CDR3 DNA: TGTGCCAGTAGTTCTCATCGACAGGTGTTGACGACTGAGCAGTTCTTC. Protein: CASSSHRQVLTTEQFF. The variable domain in full, with the rest retrieved from reference TRBV19 and TRBJ2-1, is DGGITQSPKYLFRKEGQNVTLSCEQNLNHDAMYWYRQDPGQGLRLIYYSQIVNDFQKGDIAEGYSVSREKKESFPLTVTSAQKNPTAFYLCASSSHRQVLTTEQFFGPGTRLTVL.

V is TRBV11-2 and J is TRBJ2-2; 9 positions match TRBD1. Germline V gene lookup returns CDR1 SGHAT and CDR2 FQNNGV. There are 16 residues in the CDR3. The V segment lost 5 bases and the J segment 6 bases; nucleotides outside the gene matches: 10. CDR3 residues: CASSTGQGTSAGELFF. CDR3 bases: TGTGCCAGCAGCACCGGACAGGGGACCTCGGCCGGGGAGCTGTTTTTT.

In DNA, the CDR3 is TGTGCCAGCAGCTTGGCTACGGGACAGGGAAATCAGCCCCAGCATTTT. This sequence encodes CASSLATGQGNQPQHF. The chain links TRBV5-6 to TRBJ1-5; 9 bases align to TRBD1. Germline V gene data show CDR1 as SGHDT and CDR2 as YYEEEE. The V and J ends lost 0 bases and 4 bases, in that order; junction bases with no gene match: 5. The length of the CDR3 is 16 residues.

The chain links TRBV7-3 to TRBJ2-3; D might be TRBD2 (6 bases). This CDR3 is built from 13 residues. Deletions cut 2 bases from V and 4 bases from J, with 7 bases between. Germline assignment: CDR1 SGHTA and CDR2 FQGTGA. The CDR3 reads CASSLWEADTQYF. The CDR3 DNA reads TGTGCCAGCAGCTTATGGGAGGCAGATACGCAGTATTTT.

This chain joins TRBV11-2 and TRBJ2-2; a weak D match, TRBD1 (5 bases). V lost 6 bases, J lost 1 base, and 9 bases lay in between. This CDR3 contains 14 residues. The germline V gene encodes CDR1 SGHAT and CDR2 FQNNGV. The CDR3 is CASRFGQNTGELFF. The DNA for the CDR3 is TGTGCCAGCAGATTTGGACAGAACACCGGGGAGCTGTTTTTT.

DNA of the CDR3: TGTGCCTGGAGTGTACAGCGGGGCCGGGAGACCCAGTACTTC. This gives the protein CAWSVQRGRETQYF. The chain couples TRBV30 to TRBJ2-5; 7 nucleotides align to TRBD2. The CDR3 sequence is 14 residues long. Losses at the gene ends were 0 bases for V and 5 bases for J; bases not matched to a gene: 6. Germline V gene lookup returns CDR1 GTSNPN and CDR2 SVGIG (reference sequence).

This clone was seen only once. This rearrangement joins TRBV28 to TRBJ2-2; the match to TRBD2 covers 8 bases. CDR3 length: 15 residues. Per germline, CDR1 MDHEN and CDR2 SYDVKM. The V gene end was trimmed by 7 bases and the J gene end by 0 bases; junction bases not matched to a gene: 4. CDR3 sequence reads: CASKDGGANTGELFF. DNA of the CDR3: TGTGCCAGCAAAGACGGGGGGGCGAACACCGGGGAGCTGTTTTTT. Drawing the rest from reference TRBV28 and TRBJ2-2, the complete variable domain is DVKVTQSSRYLVKRTGEKVFLECVQDMDHENMFWYRQDPGLGLRLIYFSYDVKMKEKGDIPEGYSVSREKKERFSLILESASTNQTSMYLCASKDGGANTGELFFGEGSRLTVL.

V usage is TRBV5-1 and J usage is TRBJ2-6, with 12 bases fitting TRBD2. The CDR3 consists of 18 residues. Per germline, CDR1 SGHRS and CDR2 YFSETQ. The V gene end was trimmed by 0 bases and the J gene end by 2 bases; junction bases not matched to a gene: 3. CDR3 amino acids: CASSLAGLAGAGANVLTF. The CDR3 region has the DNA TGCGCCAGCAGCTTGGCGGGACTAGCGGGTGCTGGGGCCAACGTCCTGACTTTC.

The rearrangement uses TRBV27 and TRBJ1-2; 7 bases fit TRBD1. The V and J ends lost 6 bases and 4 bases, in that order; junction bases with no gene match: 8. This CDR3 region has 14 residues. CDR1 and CDR2 (germline): MNHEY, SMNVEV (reference sequence). CDR3 nucleotides: TGTGCCAGCAGGTTTAATTCAGGGGGCTATGGCTACACCTTC. The encoded protein is CASRFNSGGYGYTF.

V is TRBV7-9 and J is TRBJ1-1; 10 nucleotides align to TRBD1. Germline V CDR1 and CDR2: SEHNR, FQNEAQ (reference sequence). Trimming took 4 bases from V and 6 from J; bases not matched to a gene: 11. CDR3 length: 16 amino acids. CDR3 region: CASSYDLGTGVAEAFF. The CDR3 DNA follows: TGTGCCAGCAGCTACGACCTCGGGACAGGGGTGGCTGAAGCTTTCTTT.

This clone was recorded a few times. The chain uses TRBV7-9 and TRBJ2-7, with 8 positions matching TRBD2. The length of the CDR3 is 16 residues. V was pared by 4 bases and J by 6 bases, with 14 bases of the junction left unmatched. Germline lookup yields CDR1 SEHNR and CDR2 FQNEAQ (reference sequence). CDR3 nucleotide sequence: TGTGCCAGCAGCTCGGGTATGAGCGGGAGAGTCCCCGAGCAGTACTTC. Residues: CASSSGMSGRVPEQYF.

This rearrangement joins TRBV14 to TRBJ2-7; no clear D. The CDR3 consists of 15 residues. Per germline, CDR1 SGHDN and CDR2 FVKESK. V was pared by 1 base and J by 3 bases, with 13 bases between. CDR3 loop: CASSQGLQRLYEQYF. Here the CDR3 DNA reads TGTGCCAGCAGCCAAGGGCTTCAGCGCCTCTACGAGCAGTACTTC. Combining the CDR3 with reference TRBV14 and TRBJ2-7 gives the whole variable domain EAGVTQFPSHSVIEKGQTVTLRCDPISGHDNLYWYRRVMGKEIKFLLHFVKESKQDESGMPNNRFLAERTGGTYSTLKVQPAELEDSGVYFCASSQGLQRLYEQYFGPGTRLTVT.

The V gene is TRBV30, the J gene TRBJ1-4, with D possibly being TRBD1 (5 bases). The CDR3 length is 12 residues. Germline CDR1 GTSNPN, CDR2 SVGIG (reference sequence). V was pared by 6 bases and J by 2 bases, with 7 bases between. In DNA form, the CDR3 reads TGTGCCTGCGGGGGGACTAATGAAAAACTGTTTTTT. Protein product: CACGGTNEKLFF. Together with reference TRBV30 and TRBJ1-4, the CDR3 gives the full variable domain: SQTIHQWPATLVQPVGSPLSLECTVEGTSNPNLYWYRQAAGRGLQLLFYSVGIGQISSEVPQNLSASRPQDRQFILSSKKLLLSDSGFYLCACGGTNEKLFFGSGTQLSVL.